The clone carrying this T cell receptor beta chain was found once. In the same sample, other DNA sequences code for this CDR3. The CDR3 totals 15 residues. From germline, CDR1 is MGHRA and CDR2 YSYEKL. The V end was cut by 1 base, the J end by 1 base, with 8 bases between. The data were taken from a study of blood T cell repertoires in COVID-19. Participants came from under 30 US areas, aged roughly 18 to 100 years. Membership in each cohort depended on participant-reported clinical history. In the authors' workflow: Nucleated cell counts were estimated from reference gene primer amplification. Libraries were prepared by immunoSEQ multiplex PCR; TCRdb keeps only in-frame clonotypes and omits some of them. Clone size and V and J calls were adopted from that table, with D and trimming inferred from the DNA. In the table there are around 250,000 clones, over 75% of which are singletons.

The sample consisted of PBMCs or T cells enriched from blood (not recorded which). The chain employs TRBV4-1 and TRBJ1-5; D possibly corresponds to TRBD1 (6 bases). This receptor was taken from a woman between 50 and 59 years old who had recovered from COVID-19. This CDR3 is CASSQGQGSNQPQHF. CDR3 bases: TGCGCCAGCAGCCAAGGGCAGGGGAGCAATCAGCCCCAGCATTTT.